A selection of T cell receptor beta chains follows, all from one sample in a study of PD-1 blockade in classical Hodgkin lymphoma. The method was immunoSEQ multiplex PCR; TCRdb's version includes in-frame clones alone and lacks a portion of them. The table records about 14,000 clones, 70% to 90% of them present only once. The sequenced material came from CD4+ T cells from blood. The receptors here all came from a human donor with classical Hodgkin lymphoma. Each CDR3 is given without its conserved first and last residue.

cdr3_aa v_call
ASRSASGGNYEQY TRBV28
ASSSGRAYEQY TRBV7-2
ASSWSGNQETQY TRBV7-9
ASTRGSNTGELF TRBV19
AWKVLGGSGRAGETQY TRBV30
ASRTGTGRKLF TRBV28
ASSLDRNEQF TRBV11-2
ASSLGGQGPTSGNIQY TRBV7-2
ASSESIFGEPDYGYT TRBV10-1
ASSSWPGGPSSYEQY TRBV5-4
ASSSRPSGDYGYT TRBV7-8
ASSMARGNNQPQH TRBV19
ASSQDGRSSNQPQH TRBV4-1
ASSPGQGTYEQY TRBV7-9
ASSLFTSGRSNEQF TRBV28
ASSSQGGGSYEQY TRBV28
ASSLGGKLNTEAF TRBV7-2
ASSPQGAGGAVSSPLH TRBV18
ASRVRSKNTEAF TRBV6-5
ASSLHGTVQETQY TRBV7-2
ASKLGGDGWETQY TRBV5-1
AWSVVQGTGELF TRBV30
ASSEGWGQAYGYT TRBV6-1
ASSGRDRLNNEQF TRBV6-1
ASSPYRGLIEKLF TRBV28
ATSGGTDTQY TRBV10-3
ASSLTGAGGRYNEQF TRBV7-2
ASSPVLETQY TRBV28
ASSFGNPSGTDTQY TRBV13
ASSQGRNLGYT TRBV4-1
ASSTPSGTGTGETQY TRBV5-5
ASSPPILTVTGELF TRBV18
ASSLAGRGEKLF TRBV7-2
ASSHRQGAGTGELF TRBV7-3
ATSSERGSYEQY TRBV15
AGGRGTDTQY TRBV11-2
ATKGGGALRNEQF TRBV27
ASSRGDTEAF TRBV5-1
ASSLGQGRTGELF TRBV27
ASSKGTGSTDTQY TRBV5-6
ASSPTTGSYNEQF TRBV18
ASSQAGVHTSDTQY TRBV4-2
ASSQEVREGGGTQY TRBV4-2
ASSLTRQVEYLLYGYT TRBV4-3
ASTAGQGSGEQY TRBV2
ASRPPPGQGNTEAF TRBV28
ASSGLAGGTGELF TRBV7-2
ASSLGPNLGTGELF TRBV5-6